This note documents a single T cell receptor beta chain sequence. Its antigen is as yet unknown. With the read ending 3 residues before the CDR3 end, the germline J gene is used to fill in that end. These data are taken from a study of T cells in women clearing cervical HPV infection. Overall study context: Blood came at first lesion visit for cases, post-clearance for controls. Only a few women had HLA typing results available. General study findings and limits: Cases and controls were distinguished at AUC about 0.86 by richness and V genes. CIN3+ cases had significantly higher TCR richness than controls; evenness did not differ.

TCRdb's table, derived via immunoSEQ multiplex PCR, lists solely in-frame clones and lacks some. The sample table includes about 36,000 clones. The germline V gene encodes CDR1 MGHRA and CDR2 YSYEKL. J lost 6 bases, V lost 6 bases, and 7 bases had no gene match. The CDR3 spans 14 residues. The sequence came from a woman aged 18-70 years with a cervical HPV16 infection that either progressed to CIN3+ or cleared (not recorded which). The chain uses TRBV4-1 and TRBJ2-7, with 11 bases identical to TRBD1. The sequencing input was blood buffy coat. CDR3 amino acids: CASSYRDRGAEQYF. The covered CDR3 bases are TGCGCCAGCAGTTACCGGGACAGGGGGGCCGAG.